Sequencing of this T cell receptor (beta chain) was carried out in a study of blood T cell repertoires in COVID-19. Study-wide background: The study drew acute and convalescent COVID-19 samples from the United States, Italy and Spain. T cells, B-cell-depleted T cells, or PBMCs supplied cDNA or gDNA.

In the source study's methods: Amplification of reference gene primers was used by the study to estimate nucleated cell counts. Libraries were prepared by immunoSEQ multiplex PCR; TCRdb keeps only in-frame clonotypes and omits some of them. That table supplies the V and J calls and clone size; D and trimming were determined from the DNA. The sample contains 250,000 to 350,000 clones, around 87% of which appear only once. Germline trimming cut 6 bases from V and 5 bases from J; bases unmatched to any gene: 14. The CDR3 has 17 amino acids. Germline CDR1 is LNHDA and CDR2 is SQIVND (reference sequence).

This chain joins TRBV19 and TRBJ2-2, with 8 bases matching TRBD2. This clonotype was sampled from a woman between 45 and 60 years old who had recovered from COVID-19. Material for sequencing was peripheral blood. CDR3 bases: TGTGCCAGTAGCGCTATTAGGAGCGGGAGACCGACCGGGGAGCTGTTTTTT. It encodes CASSAIRSGRPTGELFF.